These 20 T cell receptor beta chains were all obtained from the same sample, sequenced in a study of response to subunit inactivated influenza vaccine. TCRdb re-called the RT-PCR reads through MiXCR, storing one row per CDR3 protein. Of about 160,000 distinct CDR3 sequences in the sample, roughly 10% were seen once. Sequencing was performed on CD8+ T cells sorted from PBMCs, taken around 25 months after vaccination. These receptors were obtained from a man between 50 and 69 years old who received an inactivated influenza vaccine.

The chain joins TRBV7-9 to TRBJ2-1, with 7 bases that match TRBD2. CDR1 is SEHNR, CDR2 FQNEAQ, per germline (reference sequence). V dropped 5 bases and J dropped 0; count of bases not matched to a gene: 7. CDR3 length: 16 amino acids. CDR3 DNA: TGTGCCAGCAGCCCGCAAGCGGGGAGCTCCTACAATGAGCAGTTCTTC. Translated, it gives CASSPQAGSSYNEQFF. Filled out from reference TRBV7-9 and TRBJ2-1, the complete variable domain reads DTGVSQNPRHKITKRGQNVTFRCDPISEHNRLYWYRQTLGQGPEFLTYFQNEAQLEKSRLLSDRFSAERPKGSFSTLEIQRTEQGDSAMYLCASSPQAGSSYNEQFFGPGTRLTVL.

This clonotype was seen repeatedly, ten times or more. The chain has TRBV27 and TRBJ2-5; TRBD2 matches 9 bases. Trimming removed 6 bases from V and 3 bases from J; junction bases left unmatched: 11. Germline V gene sequence: CDR1 MNHEY, CDR2 SMNVEV (reference sequence). This CDR3 has 16 residues. CDR3 sequence: CASRPTWVAGEETQYF. As DNA, the CDR3 is TGTGCCAGCAGGCCTACCTGGGTAGCGGGAGAAGAGACCCAGTACTTC.

The chain combines TRBV3-1 with TRBJ1-4, with D uncertain. CDR1 LGHDT and CDR2 YNNKEL come from the germline V gene (reference sequence). V was shortened by 0 bases and J by 14 bases, with 10 bases between the two germline ends. This CDR3 region has 12 residues. CDR3 protein: CASSQERTSLFF. The CDR3 DNA is TGTGCCAGCAGCCAAGAGAGGACTTCTCTGTTTTTT.

This clonotype has only a few counts. This chain connects TRBV4-1 to TRBJ2-1; 9 bases are a match to TRBD1. Germline V gene sequence: CDR1 MGHRA, CDR2 YSYEKL. CDR3 length: 15 amino acids. Trimming removed 3 bases from V and 4 bases from J; junction bases left unmatched: 4. Written as DNA, the CDR3 is TGCGCCAGCAGCCATCTCGGACAGGGGTACAATGAGCAGTTCTTC. It yields the protein CASSHLGQGYNEQFF.

This clonotype appeared a few times. V usage is TRBV20-1 and J usage is TRBJ2-3, with D tentatively TRBD1 (6 bases). The CDR3 has 15 amino acids. The V end lost 4 bases, the J end lost 0 bases, and 14 bases lay between the germline ends. From germline, CDR1 is DFQATT and CDR2 SNEGSKA (reference sequence). The CDR3 coding sequence is TGCAGTGCTACATCCGGGACATCTAGCACAGATACGCAGTATTTT. This gives the protein CSATSGTSSTDTQYF.

J is TRBJ2-1 and V is TRBV29-1; D ambiguous. The CDR3 consists of 11 residues. V was cut by 5 bases and J by 6 bases, with 8 bases left in between. Germline V CDR1 and CDR2: SQVTM, ANQGSEA. The CDR3, as DNA: TGCAGCGTTTGGGATAGCAATGAGCAGTTCTTC. Encoded protein: CSVWDSNEQFF.

The rearrangement uses TRBV30 and TRBJ2-7; no firm D call. Germline values: CDR1 GTSNPN, CDR2 SVGIG (reference sequence). V lost 5 bases and J 1 base, leaving 6 bases between the germline ends. The CDR3 length is 11 residues. CDR3 sequence reads: CAWVGSYEQYF. As DNA, the CDR3 is TGTGCCTGGGTGGGGTCCTACGAGCAGTACTTC.

This clonotype was seen a handful of times. The chain has TRBV5-1 and TRBJ2-7; tentatively, D is TRBD2 (6 bases). V was shortened by 2 bases and J by 3 bases, with 15 bases between the two germline ends. The CDR3 consists of 15 residues. The V gene's germline CDR1 is SGHRS and CDR2 YFSETQ. DNA for the CDR3: TGCGCCAGCAGCTTTTTCGGAGGGGCAGACTACGAGCAGTACTTC. Protein: CASSFFGGADYEQYF.

The V and J genes are TRBV5-1 and TRBJ2-7, with TRBD1 matching 9 bases. V lost 0 bases and J lost 3; bases outside the gene matches: 4. Germline V gene lookup returns CDR1 SGHRS and CDR2 YFSETQ. The CDR3 totals 15 residues. This CDR3 reads CASSLGQGGFYEQYF. The DNA for the CDR3 is TGCGCCAGCAGCTTGGGACAGGGGGGTTTCTACGAGCAGTACTTC.

This chain uses TRBV12-3 or TRBV12-4 with TRBJ2-1; 14 nucleotides line up with TRBD2. Trimming cost V 8 bases and J 9 bases; bases outside gene matches: 6. This CDR3 is 14 amino acids long. The CDR3 DNA reads as TGTGCCAGCCAGACTAGCGGGAGGGCCCGTGAGCAGTTCTTC. Its protein product is CASQTSGRAREQFF.

V is TRBV27 and J is TRBJ2-7; 9 bases agree with TRBD1. This CDR3 is 13 amino acids long. Trimming cost V 3 bases and J 6 bases; bases outside gene matches: 3. Germline CDR1 reads MNHEY; CDR2 reads SMNVEV (reference sequence). CDR3 loop: CASSLGQGVEQYF. The CDR3 nucleotides read TGTGCCAGCAGTTTGGGACAGGGAGTCGAGCAGTACTTC.

This clonotype was found many times. The chain has TRBV12-3 or TRBV12-4 and TRBJ2-5; possibly TRBD1 for D (5 bases). Trimming removed 1 base from V and 2 bases from J, with 8 bases in between. The CDR3 runs to 14 residues. CDR3 sequence reads: CASSLEGVQETQYF. The DNA for the CDR3 is TGTGCCAGCAGTTTAGAAGGGGTGCAAGAGACCCAGTACTTC.

This clonotype was seen many times. The rearrangement links TRBV5-1 to TRBJ2-1, with D unresolved. CDR1 SGHRS and CDR2 YFSETQ come from the germline V gene. V lost 8 bases and J 0 bases, leaving 12 bases between the germline ends. The CDR3 spans 14 residues. CDR3 DNA: TGCGCCAGTCAGGTCGTGAGCTCCTACAATGAGCAGTTCTTC. Translated: CASQVVSSYNEQFF.

The V gene is TRBV6-1, the J gene TRBJ1-2; tentatively, D is TRBD1 (5 bases). Per the germline V gene, CDR1 is MNHNS and CDR2 is SASEGT. Deletions cut 10 bases from V and 0 bases from J, with 24 bases between. This CDR3 has 17 residues. CDR3 residues: CATTGSASQGTNYGYTF. The CDR3 DNA reads TGTGCCACCACCGGGAGCGCTTCCCAGGGCACTAACTATGGCTACACCTTC.

This sequence joins TRBV6-5 and TRBJ2-3; possible D gene TRBD2, 7 bases. CDR3 length: 17 residues. V dropped 2 bases and J dropped 2 bases, with 17 bases sitting between them. The germline gives CDR1 MNHEY, CDR2 SVGAGI. Here the CDR3 DNA reads TGTGCCAGCAGTTACAAGGGGGGGACACTTTTCACAGATACGCAGTATTTT. Protein: CASSYKGGTLFTDTQYF.

The genes are TRBV5-8 and TRBJ1-4; weak D call: TRBD1 (5 bases). V lost 3 bases, J lost 3 bases, and 18 bases lay in between. The CDR3 has 17 amino acids. The germline V gene encodes CDR1 SGHTS and CDR2 YDEGEE. The CDR3 region is CASSSEGRRGANEKLFF. CDR3 nucleotide sequence: TGTGCCAGCAGCTCCGAGGGGCGGCGTGGAGCTAATGAAAAACTGTTTTTT.

This clonotype was seen more than once but under ten times. V gene TRBV5-6 combines with J gene TRBJ1-1; D gene ambiguous. Germline loops: CDR1 SGHDT, CDR2 YYEEEE. This CDR3 comprises 14 residues. With 2 bases removed from V and 6 bases from J, the gap between germline ends came to 14 bases. CDR3 sequence (DNA): TGTGCCAGCAGCTTATCCCTTGGGAGACCTGAAGCTTTCTTT. This encodes CASSLSLGRPEAFF.

This clonotype occurred many times. The genes are TRBV27 and TRBJ2-7, with 10 bases identical to TRBD1. The CDR3 contains 15 residues. Germline CDR1 is MNHEY and CDR2 is SMNVEV (reference sequence). With V trimmed by 4 bases and J by 3 bases, 6 bases remained unmatched. The CDR3 DNA follows: TGTGCCAGCAGTTACGGGACAGGGGCCGGCTACGAGCAGTACTTC. This sequence encodes CASSYGTGAGYEQYF.

This chain joins TRBV6-1 and TRBJ2-3; 7 bases are a match to TRBD1. In germline, CDR1 is MNHNS, CDR2 SASEGT. The J segment lost 4 bases and the V segment lost 5 bases, leaving 6 bases of the junction unmatched. CDR3 size: 14 residues. The CDR3 reads CASSQEGGPDTQYF. CDR3 sequence (DNA): TGTGCCAGCAGTCAAGAAGGGGGCCCAGATACGCAGTATTTT.

The chain carries TRBV6-5 and TRBJ2-7, with 8 bases that match TRBD1. With V trimmed by 2 bases and J by 3 bases, 6 bases remained unmatched. CDR1 and CDR2 from the germline V gene are MNHEY and SVGAGI. The CDR3 contains 15 residues. This chain's CDR3 is CASSYQPGGFYEQYF. DNA for the CDR3: TGTGCCAGCAGTTACCAACCAGGGGGCTTCTACGAGCAGTACTTC.